Listed below are T cell receptor beta chains from one sample, sequenced in a study of long-term antiretroviral therapy in people with HIV. Generated by immunoSEQ multiplex PCR, the TCRdb table keeps only in-frame clones and is missing some. The sample gives some 17,000 clones, approximately 82% of which show up once; 8% to 10% is in the top ten. Specimen: unsorted PBMCs, collected 0.3 years before starting antiretroviral therapy. All receptors derive from a man aged 45-60 years with HIV. Both conserved end residues are part of each CDR3. The D gene is left open where the match is weak. The size entry is marked missing in some rows and otherwise reads once, few, many or a size class.

TRBJ2-7,TRBV4-3,-,-,TGCGCCAGCAGCCCGGCTCCGGCCGTCCCTTCCTACGAGCAGTACTTC,CASSPAPAVPSYEQYF
TRBJ2-3,TRBV5-1,-,TRBD2,TGCGCCAGCAGCCTGGGACTAGCGGACACAGATACGCAGTATTTT,CASSLGLADTDTQYF
TRBJ2-2,TRBV28,-,-,TGTGCCAACTCCCATTCTACCTGGAAGGGGCACTTAAACACCGGGGAGCTGTTTTTT,CANSHSTWKGHLNTGELFF
TRBJ2-2,TRBV30,-,-,TGTGCCTGGGGACGGTTCGGGGAGCTGTTTTTT,CAWGRFGELFF
TRBJ2-1,TRBV7-2,medium-sized,TRBD2,TGTGCCAGCAGCTTCGCCGGGAGGGCCTACAATGAGCAGTTCTTC,CASSFAGRAYNEQFF
TRBJ1-5,TRBV7-8,-,TRBD1,TGTGCCAGCAGCCTTGCGGACAGGGCGTATAGCAATCAGCCCCAGCATTTT,CASSLADRAYSNQPQHF
TRBJ1-2,TRBV5-1,-,-,TGCGCCAGTAAAACTCCGGGACGGAACTATGGCTACACCTTC,CASKTPGRNYGYTF
TRBJ2-7,TRBV19,-,-,TGTGCCAGTAGTCCCGCCCCAGTTACCTACGAGCAGTACTTC,CASSPAPVTYEQYF
TRBJ2-7,TRBV18,-,-,TGTGCCAGCTCACCAGGTGGTTATGGGGGTGGCGAGCAGTACTTC,CASSPGGYGGGEQYF
TRBJ2-7,TRBV6-4,few,TRBD2,TGTGCCAGCAGTGAGAAGGCTAGCGGATCCTACGAGCAGTACTTC,CASSEKASGSYEQYF
TRBJ2-7,TRBV11-3,-,-,TGTGCCAGCAGCCCCCGACAGGCCTCCTACGAGCAGTACTTC,CASSPRQASYEQYF
TRBJ2-1,TRBV28,-,-,TGTGCCACCGTTGTCCGAGACAGCTACTACAATGAGCAGTTCTTC,CATVVRDSYYNEQFF
TRBJ1-5,TRBV28,medium-sized,-,TGTGCCAGCAGTTTATTGTGGCGGCATAGCAATCAGCCCCAGCATTTT,CASSLLWRHSNQPQHF
TRBJ2-1,TRBV7-9,-,TRBD2,TGTGCCAGCAGCCCAGGACTAGCGGAGTCCTACAATGAGCAGTTCTTC,CASSPGLAESYNEQFF
TRBJ1-1,TRBV4-1,-,-,TGCGCCAGCAGCCCCAACCGGGACACCCCCGGGGACACTGAAGCTTTCTTT,CASSPNRDTPGDTEAFF
TRBJ2-7,TRBV19,-,-,TGTGCCAGTAGTATCATTGGTTTCTCCTACGAGCAGTACTTC,CASSIIGFSYEQYF
TRBJ2-7,TRBV15,-,TRBD1,TGTGCCACCAGCAGAGAGGGCAGGGGGAGCGACGAGCAGTACTTC,CATSREGRGSDEQYF
TRBJ2-5,TRBV30,once,TRBD2,TGTGCCTGGAGTAGCGGGGACGGAGCCCAGTACTTC,CAWSSGDGAQYF
TRBJ2-3,TRBV28,once,-,TGTGCCAGCAGTTTATCGGGCACAGATACGCAGTATTTT,CASSLSGTDTQYF
TRBJ1-2,TRBV7-3,-,TRBD1,TGTGCCAGCAGCTCCTTGACAGGGGATGGCTACACCTTC,CASSSLTGDGYTF
TRBJ1-4,TRBV7-2,-,-,TGTGCCAGCAGCCTAACAACTAATGAAAAACTGTTTTTT,CASSLTTNEKLFF
TRBJ2-3,TRBV19,-,TRBD2,TGTGCCAGTAGTCCTGGGACTAGCGGGGTCACAGATACGCAGTATTTT,CASSPGTSGVTDTQYF
TRBJ2-1,TRBV7-2,-,TRBD2,TGTGCCAGCAGCGCCAAGCGGGAGCTCTCGTATGAGCAGTTCTTC,CASSAKRELSYEQFF
TRBJ1-5,TRBV21-1,-,-,TGTGCCAGCAGCATCCGGGACAGGGGGTACCAGCCCCAGCATTTT,CASSIRDRGYQPQHF
TRBJ2-1,TRBV4-3,-,-,TGCGCCAGCAGCCGGCACCGGGACCCCGTGGGTGAGCAGTTCTTC,CASSRHRDPVGEQFF
TRBJ2-1,TRBV7-9,-,-,TGTGCCAGCGGGGGAAGGGGGGCCTACAATGAGCAGTTCTTC,CASGGRGAYNEQFF
TRBJ1-1,TRBV4-1,-,-,TGCGCCAGCAGCCAAGTATGGAGTCCACGGTTAGTGGCGAACACTGAAGCTTTCTTT,CASSQVWSPRLVANTEAFF
TRBJ2-7,TRBV4-3,once,-,TGCGCCAGCAGCCAAGATCTGCCCTACGAGCAGTACTTC,CASSQDLPYEQYF
TRBJ1-6,TRBV4-3,-,-,TGCGCCAGCAGCCAAGATTTCTTGGGTATCAGCTATAGTTATAATTCACCCCTCCACTTT,CASSQDFLGISYSYNSPLHF
TRBJ2-3,TRBV2,-,TRBD2,TGTGCCAGCAACAGGGATAGCGGGGGGGCCGGCACAGATACGCAGTATTTT,CASNRDSGGAGTDTQYF
TRBJ1-5,TRBV12-5,-,-,TGTGCTAGTGGTTTGAGACCTTCCCTGGGTGGGCCCCCTGGCAATCAGCCCCAGCATTTT,CASGLRPSLGGPPGNQPQHF
TRBJ1-2,TRBV29-1,-,-,TGCAGCCACGCGGGGTCTTATGGCTACACCTTC,CSHAGSYGYTF
TRBJ2-3,TRBV15,once,-,TGTGCCACCAGCAGAGTCCAGGGAGCAGATACGCAGTATTTT,CATSRVQGADTQYF
TRBJ2-5,TRBV4-3,once,TRBD1,TGCGCCAGCAGCCATCGGACAGGGGTAAAGACCCAGTACTTC,CASSHRTGVKTQYF
TRBJ2-3,TRBV7-2,-,-,TGTGCCAGCAGCTTAGACGGGAGAGTAGATACGCAGTATTTT,CASSLDGRVDTQYF
TRBJ2-1,TRBV10-3,-,TRBD2,TGTGCCATCAGCCCATCCGGGACTAGCGGGAGGAATGAGCAGTTCTTC,CAISPSGTSGRNEQFF
TRBJ2-7,TRBV19,-,TRBD2,TGTGCCAGTAGTACAGGGTATGGACTAGCGGCCAACTCCTACGAGCAGTACTTC,CASSTGYGLAANSYEQYF
TRBJ2-7,TRBV28,-,-,TGTGCCAGCAGAGCCCCCGCCGGGGGATCCTACGAGCAGTACTTC,CASRAPAGGSYEQYF
TRBJ1-3,TRBV4-3,-,TRBD1,TGCGCCAGCAGCCCCCAGGGGGGGCCGAGAAACACCATATATTTT,CASSPQGGPRNTIYF
TRBJ1-1,TRBV30,-,-,TGTGCCTGCTCCTATGGTCGAACTGAAGCTTTCTTT,CACSYGRTEAFF
TRBJ1-2,TRBV6-5,-,-,TGTGCCAGCAATTCCAAGGGGGGGCCTAACTATGGCTACACCTTC,CASNSKGGPNYGYTF